This record concerns one T cell receptor beta chain sequence. Deletions cut 10 bases from V and 0 bases from J, with 12 bases between. Per germline, CDR1 MNHEY and CDR2 SMNVEV (reference sequence). The CDR3 consists of 13 residues. TCRdb analysed the 5' RACE reads with MiXCR anew, one entry per CDR3 protein. The sample lists about 190,000 distinct CDR3 sequences; about a sixth were seen once. These data belong to a study of identical twins. These data were likewise used in another study, on T cells expressing NK-cell markers. That work adds: T cells sorted in several experiments were restricted to alpha-beta TCR T cells by an anti-gamma-delta TCR antibody.

The V and J genes are TRBV27 and TRBJ1-1, with a tentative D call TRBD1 (6 bases). This clonotype was sampled from a woman aged 18 to 35 in good health. The sequenced sample was CD8+ T cells sorted from blood. The CDR3 coding sequence is TGTGCCACCTACAGGGCTATGAACACTGAAGCTTTCTTT. Translation: CATYRAMNTEAFF.